The 11 T cell receptor beta chains below come from one sample, sequenced in a study of OX40 agonist ivuxolimab in advanced cancers. Clones were sequenced by immunoSEQ multiplex PCR, and TCRdb holds only the in-frame ones, with some missing. The data contain 20,000 to 25,000 clones, about 86% of them singletons. Sequencing used CD4+ or CD8+ T cells sorted from blood, obtained in a trial of the OX40 agonist ivuxolimab. The receptor set was obtained from an adult with an advanced solid tumor such as melanoma, head and neck, liver or kidney cancer.

This clone was counted once. The chain joins TRBV7-3 to TRBJ2-7; D uncertain. The CDR3 length is 14 residues. The V end lost 2 bases, the J end lost 3 bases, and 11 bases lay between the germline ends. Germline lookup yields CDR1 SGHTA and CDR2 FQGTGA. CDR3 bases: TGTGCCAGCAGCTTAGCGGCCCTCAGCTACGAGCAGTACTTC. Translation gives CASSLAALSYEQYF. The complete variable domain, with remaining parts taken from reference TRBV7-3 and TRBJ2-7, reads GAGVSQTPSNKVTEKGKYVELRCDPISGHTALYWYRQSLGQGPEFLIYFQGTGAADDSGLPNDRFFAVRPEGSVSTLKIQRTERGDSAVYLCASSLAALSYEQYFGPGTRLTVT.

J is TRBJ2-7 and V is TRBV28; TRBD2 matches at 9 bases. CDR1 MDHEN and CDR2 SYDVKM come from the germline V gene. The CDR3 is 18 residues long. V dropped 2 bases and J dropped 4; count of bases not matched to a gene: 15. The CDR3 region is CASSLPRTKAGGGYEQYF. CDR3 nucleotide sequence: TGTGCCAGCAGTTTACCTAGGACTAAAGCGGGGGGAGGTTACGAGCAGTACTTC.

This chain links TRBV5-6 with TRBJ2-7; 8 nucleotides align to TRBD2. The CDR3 loop spans 14 amino acids. Germline-derived CDR1 and CDR2 are SGHDT and YYEEEE. The V segment lost 4 bases and the J segment 6 bases; nucleotides outside the gene matches: 9. The CDR3 is CASSPGTSLFEQYF. The CDR3 nucleotides read TGTGCCAGCAGCCCCGGGACTAGTTTGTTCGAGCAGTACTTC.

The chain couples TRBV7-6 to TRBJ2-2, with 9 bases fitting TRBD1. Germline lookup yields CDR1 SGHVS and CDR2 FNYEAQ. The CDR3 loop spans 15 amino acids. The trim removed 4 bases at V and 6 bases at J, leaving 6 bases unmatched. CDR3 sequence: CASSSGQGRAGELFF. CDR3 DNA sequence: TGTGCCAGCAGCTCCGGACAGGGGAGGGCCGGGGAGCTGTTTTTT.

This rearrangement joins TRBV10-2 to TRBJ1-5; D is possibly TRBD1 (6 bases). Per germline, CDR1 WSHSY and CDR2 SAAADI. Trimming stripped 8 bases from V and 4 bases from J, with 15 bases between. CDR3 length equals 14 residues. This chain's CDR3 is CASRGAVLNQPQHF. The CDR3 DNA reads as TGCGCCAGCCGGGGGGCAGTACTAAATCAGCCCCAGCATTTT.

This chain links TRBV6-6 with TRBJ2-4; D is uncertain. The CDR3 spans 14 residues. V dropped 0 bases and J dropped 5 bases, with 8 bases sitting between them. Germline lookup yields CDR1 MNHNY and CDR2 SVGAGI (reference sequence). CDR3 DNA sequence: TGTGCCAGCAGTTACTCCCGACGGGAAAACATTCAGTACTTC. Translated: CASSYSRRENIQYF.

The CDR3 spells CASSIGQSSYNEQFF. Here the CDR3 DNA reads TGTGCCAGTAGTATAGGACAGAGCTCCTACAATGAGCAGTTCTTC. The chain links TRBV19 to TRBJ2-1; D might be TRBD1 (5 bases). Germline-derived CDR1 and CDR2 are LNHDA and SQIVND (reference sequence). Trimming cost V 1 base and J 0 bases, with 7 bases left between them. This CDR3 has 15 residues.

V and J are TRBV9 and TRBJ1-2; 7 bases map to TRBD1. This CDR3 comprises 16 residues. The V gene end was trimmed by 4 bases and the J gene end by 0 bases; junction bases not matched to a gene: 9. Germline values: CDR1 SGDLS, CDR2 YYNGEE. CDR3 coding DNA: TGTGCCAGCAGCCCACCAGGACAGGTCACTAACTATGGCTACACCTTC. It codes for CASSPPGQVTNYGYTF.

The chain links TRBV7-9 to TRBJ2-3; 7 positions agree with TRBD2. Germline V gives CDR1 SEHNR, CDR2 FQNEAQ (reference sequence). The CDR3 loop spans 13 amino acids. The V gene end was trimmed by 2 bases and the J gene end by 4 bases; junction bases not matched to a gene: 0. The CDR3 nucleotides are TGTGCCAGCAGCTTAACTAGCGCAGATACGCAGTATTTT. Translating it yields CASSLTSADTQYF.

This clone showed up just a few times. The rearrangement joins TRBV6-5 to TRBJ1-2; D is ambiguous. There are 13 residues in the CDR3. Trimming took 4 bases from V and 8 from J, leaving 14 bases between them. Germline CDR1 is MNHEY and CDR2 is SVGAGI. The CDR3 DNA reads TGTGCCAGCAGTTGGGGTGGGGTTGGGGGCTACACCTTC. It specifies CASSWGGVGGYTF.

The chain carries TRBV28 and TRBJ1-1; possible D gene TRBD1, 5 bases. This CDR3 has 14 amino acids. CDR1 and CDR2 (germline): MDHEN, SYDVKM. Trimming took off 5 bases at V and 1 base at J, with 11 bases between the two ends. The DNA of the CDR3 is TGTGCCAGCAGTACCCCCGACAGGAACACTGAAGCTTTCTTT. Residues: CASSTPDRNTEAFF.